The next 26 T cell receptor beta chains were all read from a single sample in a study of blood T cell repertoires in COVID-19. Profiling relied on immunoSEQ multiplex PCR, and the TCRdb table lists in-frame clones only, not all of them. Seen here are some 320,000 clones, 85% to 95% observed once, and the top ten hold around 3.9%. The sequenced sample consisted of PBMCs or T cells enriched from blood (not recorded which). These receptor sequences come from a woman aged 30 to 39 who had been exposed to COVID-19.

This clone was counted a single time. This rearrangement joins TRBV24-1 to TRBJ2-7; TRBD2 might be the D (6 bases). Trimming took 6 bases from V and 4 from J, leaving 21 bases between them. The CDR3 spans 16 residues. CDR1 and CDR2 (germline): KGHDR, SFDVKD. The CDR3: CATSNSVPGRRYEQYF. The CDR3 coding sequence is TGTGCCACCAGTAATTCTGTGCCAGGGAGGCGGTACGAGCAGTACTTC.

The chain recombines TRBV24-1 with TRBJ2-1, with 9 bases that match TRBD1. Losses at the gene ends were 2 bases for V and 2 bases for J; bases not matched to a gene: 3. Germline-derived CDR1 and CDR2 are KGHDR and SFDVKD. The CDR3 extends over 16 amino acids. DNA of the CDR3: TGTGCCACCAGTGATTCGACAGGGGGGACCTACAATGAGCAGTTCTTC. Translating it yields CATSDSTGGTYNEQFF.

The rearrangement uses TRBV9 and TRBJ1-1; D might be TRBD1 (6 bases). This CDR3 is 16 amino acids long. Trimming cost V 6 bases and J 3 bases, with 21 bases left between them. Germline V gene data show CDR1 as SGDLS and CDR2 as YYNGEE. CDR3 DNA sequence: TGTGCCAGCACCCACGGGGGGGGCGAGTATGACACTGAAGCTTTCTTT. Residues: CASTHGGGEYDTEAFF.

This chain uses TRBV5-1 with TRBJ1-1; the D is unclear. The CDR3 contains 14 residues. V was cut by 7 bases and J by 2 bases, with 15 bases left in between. Germline V gene data show CDR1 as SGHRS and CDR2 as YFSETQ. CDR3 amino acids: CASLGPSGNTEAFF. In nucleotides, the CDR3 is TGCGCCAGCCTTGGTCCGAGCGGCAACACTGAAGCTTTCTTT. Supplemented by reference TRBV5-1 and TRBJ1-1, the full variable domain reads KAGVTQTPRYLIKTRGQQVTLSCSPISGHRSVSWYQQTPGQGLQFLFEYFSETQRNKGNFPGRFSGRQFSNSRSEMNVSTLELGDSALYLCASLGPSGNTEAFFGQGTRLTVV.

The rearrangement uses TRBV6-5 and TRBJ2-7, with D possibly being TRBD2 (5 bases). Germline V gene data show CDR1 as MNHEY and CDR2 as SVGAGI. Trimming took 5 bases from V and 2 from J, leaving 13 bases between them. The CDR3 runs 14 residues. Here the CDR3 reads CASSPRGMAYEQYF. As DNA, the CDR3 is TGTGCCAGCAGTCCACGAGGGATGGCCTACGAGCAGTACTTC.

The CDR3 DNA reads TGTGCCAGCAGCCCTCCAGGTTTTAACTATGGCTACACCTTC. This translates into CASSPPGFNYGYTF. V usage is TRBV28 and J usage is TRBJ1-2; D gene unclear. Trimming pared 6 bases from V and 1 base from J, leaving 12 bases between. Germline V lookup: CDR1 MDHEN, CDR2 SYDVKM. The CDR3 runs 14 residues.

In its sample, this clone was seen a few times. The genes are TRBV6-2 or TRBV6-3 and TRBJ2-5; unclear D gene. V dropped 5 bases and J dropped 5 bases, with 9 bases sitting between them. Germline CDR1 and CDR2: MNHEY and SVGEGT. The CDR3 runs to 12 residues. The CDR3 DNA reads as TGTGCCAGCAGTGGCACCACGGAGACCCAGTACTTC. Translating it yields CASSGTTETQYF.

This chain joins TRBV11-3 and TRBJ2-1, with 9 positions matching TRBD1. This CDR3 region has 15 residues. The V segment lost 3 bases and the J segment 3 bases; nucleotides outside the gene matches: 3. CDR1 is SGHNT, CDR2 YENEEA, per germline. CDR3 sequence (DNA): TGTGCCAGCAGCTTGGGACAGGGTTACTACAATGAGCAGTTCTTC. This encodes CASSLGQGYYNEQFF.

This clone came up once. The CDR3 sequence: CASTSTGLTEAFF. CDR3 sequence (DNA): TGTGCCAGCACCTCGACAGGGTTGACTGAAGCTTTCTTT. The chain couples TRBV12-3 or TRBV12-4 to TRBJ1-1; TRBD1 aligns across 7 bases. The CDR3 is made up of 13 amino acids. J gave up 5 bases and V 7 bases, and 7 bases lay outside the gene matches.

This clone was seen a few times. The chain employs TRBV9 and TRBJ1-2; a weak D match, TRBD1 (5 bases). The germline V gene has CDR1 SGDLS and CDR2 YYNGEE. CDR3 length: 15 residues. The V end was cut by 0 bases, the J end by 4 bases, with 13 bases between. This CDR3 reads CASSVVPQGGYGYTF. The DNA for the CDR3 is TGTGCCAGCAGCGTAGTGCCCCAGGGAGGCTATGGCTACACCTTC.

There are a few counts of this clone. The CDR3 coding sequence is TGTGCCAGCAGCTTAAGGGACAGCAACACTGAAGCTTTCTTT. It codes for CASSLRDSNTEAFF. The V and J genes are TRBV7-3 and TRBJ1-1, with TRBD1 matching 7 bases. CDR1 and CDR2 from the germline V gene are SGHTA and FQGTGA. Losses at the gene ends were 1 base for V and 2 bases for J; bases not matched to a gene: 1. The CDR3 runs to 14 residues.

In its sample, this clone was seen once. The rearrangement uses TRBV24-1 and TRBJ1-2; 8 bases fit TRBD1. The ends lost 4 bases at V and 8 bases at J; junction bases unmatched: 14. Looked up from germline, CDR1 is KGHDR and CDR2 is SFDVKD. This CDR3 region has 16 residues. The DNA of the CDR3 is TGTGCCACCAGTGACCCTTCAGACAGGGGACCGCGCGGCTACACCTTC. Translated, it gives CATSDPSDRGPRGYTF.

The rearrangement links TRBV9 to TRBJ2-7, with 10 bases fitting TRBD2. The CDR3 consists of 16 residues. CDR1 is SGDLS, CDR2 YYNGEE, per germline. V was pared by 1 base and J by 3 bases, with 7 bases of the junction left unmatched. CDR3 in amino acids: CASSVLPSGGVYEQYF. CDR3 DNA sequence: TGTGCCAGCAGCGTATTACCTAGCGGGGGAGTCTACGAGCAGTACTTC. Variable domain in full (rest from reference TRBV9 and TRBJ2-7): DSGVTQTPKHLITATGQRVTLRCSPRSGDLSVYWYQQSLDQGLQFLIQYYNGEERAKGNILERFSAQQFPDLHSELNLSSLELGDSALYFCASSVLPSGGVYEQYFGPGTRLTVT.

The chain combines TRBV7-9 with TRBJ2-2, with 11 bases identical to TRBD1. Trimming removed 4 bases from V and 4 bases from J; junction bases left unmatched: 11. CDR1 SEHNR and CDR2 FQNEAQ come from the germline V gene (reference sequence). CDR3 length: 18 amino acids. The CDR3 loop is CASSSSLGQGAGTGELFF. The DNA of the CDR3 is TGTGCCAGCAGCTCCTCCCTAGGACAGGGGGCTGGCACCGGGGAGCTGTTTTTT.

V gene TRBV2 combines with J gene TRBJ2-7, with D possibly TRBD1 on 5 matching bases. V was shortened by 3 bases and J by 5 bases, with 11 bases between the two germline ends. CDR3 length: 13 residues. Germline CDR1 SNHLY, CDR2 FYNNEI. Here the CDR3 DNA reads TGTGCCAGCAGTGACCTACTGACAGACGAGCAGTACTTC. Its translation is CASSDLLTDEQYF.

The chain uses TRBV24-1 and TRBJ2-3; 13 bases agree with TRBD2. The CDR3 has 16 amino acids. The J segment lost 11 bases and the V segment lost 2 bases, leaving 9 bases of the junction unmatched. The germline gives CDR1 KGHDR, CDR2 SFDVKD. The CDR3 DNA reads TGTGCCACCAGTGATTCTTGGACTAGCGGGGGCCAGGAGCAGTATTTT. Encoded protein: CATSDSWTSGGQEQYF.

The rearrangement joins TRBV7-3 to TRBJ2-3; 8 bases match TRBD2. Germline CDR1 and CDR2: SGHTA and FQGTGA. V lost 5 bases and J lost 2; bases outside the gene matches: 6. The CDR3 spans 15 residues. The CDR3 sequence is CASSLIAGLTDTQYF. The CDR3 DNA reads TGTGCCAGCAGCCTTATAGCGGGGCTCACAGATACGCAGTATTTT.

As concerns this clone: Mismatch with germline at one junction end may stem from a read error. This chain uses TRBV5-6 with TRBJ1-2; TRBD1 matches 7 bases. The CDR3 loop spans 15 amino acids. From germline, CDR1 is SGHDT and CDR2 YYEEEE. The CDR3 loop reads CASSLGGTASYGYTF. Here the CDR3 DNA reads TGTGCCAGCAGTTTGGGTGGGACAGCTTCCTATGGCTACACCTTC.

The chain links TRBV5-1 to TRBJ1-5; no firm D call. The CDR3 loop spans 15 amino acids. Germline loops: CDR1 SGHRS, CDR2 YFSETQ. V was cut by 2 bases and J by 5 bases, with 14 bases left in between. The CDR3 coding sequence is TGCGCCAGCAGCTTCAACGGAGGACTGGATCAGCCCCAGCATTTT. It specifies CASSFNGGLDQPQHF.

The chain employs TRBV7-2 and TRBJ1-3; D ambiguous. The CDR3 loop spans 15 amino acids. From germline, CDR1 is SGHTA and CDR2 FQGNSA. The ends were cut back, 4 bases at V and 0 bases at J, with 10 bases in the middle. The CDR3 reads CASSSRQISGNTIYF. The CDR3 DNA follows: TGTGCCAGCAGCTCGAGACAAATCTCTGGAAACACCATATATTTT.

V is TRBV21-1 and J is TRBJ1-1; the table's D call, TRBD1, has no DNA check behind it. TRBV21-1 is a listed pseudogene. CDR3 length: 14 amino acids. CDR3 DNA sequence: TGTGCCAGCAGCAAGGGAGGACAGGGCCCGGAGGCTTTCTTT. Its protein is CASSKGGQGPEAFF.

The chain uses TRBV5-5 and TRBJ2-1; TRBD1 is a possible D gene (6 bases). Trimming shortened V by 5 bases and J by 9 bases, and 15 bases separated the two germline ends. The length of the CDR3 is 13 residues. The V gene's germline CDR1 is SGHKS and CDR2 YYEKEE (reference sequence). This chain's CDR3 is CASRYPGVTEQFF. The CDR3 DNA reads TGTGCCAGCAGGTATCCAGGGGTGACTGAGCAGTTCTTC.

The chain has TRBV12-5 and TRBJ1-1, with D unresolved. CDR3 length: 17 amino acids. Germline V gene data show CDR1 as LGHNT and CDR2 as FRNRAP. The ends were cut back, 0 bases at V and 0 bases at J, with 14 bases in the middle. The CDR3, as DNA: TGTGCTAGTGGTTTGGTAGTTAAGGGAGGCATGAACACTGAAGCTTTCTTT. It codes for CASGLVVKGGMNTEAFF.

This clone was seen just once. The chain uses TRBV19 and TRBJ1-5; TRBD1 agrees at 7 bases. The germline V gene has CDR1 LNHDA and CDR2 SQIVND (reference sequence). Trimming removed 2 bases from V and 4 bases from J; junction bases left unmatched: 5. CDR3 length: 15 residues. CDR3 sequence reads: CASSISGTDNQPQHF. CDR3 nucleotides: TGTGCCAGTAGTATAAGTGGGACAGATAATCAGCCCCAGCATTTT.

The rearrangement uses TRBV5-1 and TRBJ2-7; D is unclear. Germline CDR1 and CDR2: SGHRS and YFSETQ. The CDR3 runs to 14 residues. V lost 4 bases and J 6 bases, leaving 17 bases between the germline ends. The CDR3 region is CASSEAAGGLEQYF. The CDR3 DNA follows: TGCGCCAGCAGCGAAGCCGCAGGTGGCCTCGAGCAGTACTTC.

This sequence joins TRBV5-6 and TRBJ2-2; D gene unclear. Trimming left V 0 bases short and J 4 bases short, with 4 bases between. Per the germline V gene, CDR1 is SGHDT and CDR2 is YYEEEE. The CDR3 covers 13 residues. CDR3 DNA: TGTGCCAGCAGCTTGGATAGCACCGGGGAGCTGTTTTTT. This translates into CASSLDSTGELFF.